This TCR beta chain was recorded in a study of T cell responses to AZD1222 COVID-19 vaccine. The V end lost 5 bases, the J end lost 5 bases, and 19 bases lay between the germline ends. This CDR3 has 16 residues. Per germline, CDR1 SGHAT and CDR2 FQDESV (reference sequence). TCRdb's copy holds only in-frame clones and misses some; the assay was immunoSEQ multiplex PCR. The data hold 100,000 to 150,000 clones, with 89% observed a single time. The sequence came from an adult in good health. Here the sequenced sample was peripheral blood, taken on day 0 of AZD1222 vaccination. The chain is built from TRBV11-1 and TRBJ2-1; tentative D call: TRBD1 (6 bases). The CDR3, as DNA: TGTGCCAGCAGCCATCCTAACAGGGAACGGGACAATGAGCAGTTCTTC. It is translated as CASSHPNRERDNEQFF.